Listed below are T cell receptor beta chains from one sample, sequenced in a study of T cell repertoires in cytomegalovirus infection. These receptors have no identified antigens. TCRdb re-called the reads with MiXCR, one entry per CDR3 protein. The sample carries 51,000 or so distinct CDR3 sequences, around a fifth recorded once. Sequences were derived from CD8+ T cells from cultured PBMCs, sampled from culture after CMV antigen stimulation. These receptor sequences come from a human donor in good health (CMV status not recorded). Some clones in this sample may be carry-over from other donors' samples. The CDR3 runs from the conserved cysteine through the conserved F or W. Each record gives: V gene, D gene, clone size, J gene, CDR3 DNA, CDR3 protein. D genes are given only for firm matches. Clone size appears in some rows only: once, few, many, or a class for an expanded clone.

v_call: TRBV6-6
d_call: TRBD1
clone_size: -
j_call: TRBJ2-2
cdr3_nt: TGTGCCAGCAGTTACCCGGGACAGGGGCACACCGGGGAGCTGTTTTTT
cdr3_aa: CASSYPGQGHTGELFF

v_call: TRBV6-2/TRBV6-3
d_call: TRBD2
clone_size: few
j_call: TRBJ2-4
cdr3_nt: TGTGCCAGCAGTTGGAGGACTAGCGGGGCAAACATTCAGTACTTC
cdr3_aa: CASSWRTSGANIQYF

v_call: TRBV7-9
d_call: -
clone_size: -
j_call: TRBJ2-1
cdr3_nt: TGTGCCAGCAGCAATGCGTCCCGGGGGAAGCAGTTCTTC
cdr3_aa: CASSNASRGKQFF

v_call: TRBV7-9
d_call: -
clone_size: -
j_call: TRBJ2-7
cdr3_nt: TGTGCCAGCAGCGATCCCCCTGACAGCTTTACCTACGAGCAGTACTTC
cdr3_aa: CASSDPPDSFTYEQYF

v_call: TRBV7-6
d_call: -
clone_size: -
j_call: TRBJ2-6
cdr3_nt: TGTGCCAGCAGCTTAGTTACCGTCAGCTCTGGGGCCAACGTCCTGACTTTC
cdr3_aa: CASSLVTVSSGANVLTF

v_call: TRBV28
d_call: -
clone_size: few
j_call: TRBJ2-4
cdr3_nt: TGTGCCGTCGTGTCCGAGGGCAAAAACATTCAGTACTTC
cdr3_aa: CAVVSEGKNIQYF

v_call: TRBV7-6
d_call: TRBD1
clone_size: few
j_call: TRBJ2-1
cdr3_nt: TGTGCCAGCAGCGCCGGGACAGGCCAGTTCTTC
cdr3_aa: CASSAGTGQFF

v_call: TRBV19
d_call: TRBD1
clone_size: -
j_call: TRBJ2-1
cdr3_nt: TGTGCCAGTAGTATAGGGACAGGGGGTTACAATGAGCAGTTCTTC
cdr3_aa: CASSIGTGGYNEQFF

v_call: TRBV7-9
d_call: -
clone_size: few
j_call: TRBJ2-1
cdr3_nt: TGTGCCAGCAGCTTAGTGCTCGAGCGGGATGAGCAGTTCTTC
cdr3_aa: CASSLVLERDEQFF

v_call: TRBV27
d_call: TRBD1
clone_size: -
j_call: TRBJ2-5
cdr3_nt: TGTGCCAGCAGTTTACGACAGGGACGCACCCAGTACTTC
cdr3_aa: CASSLRQGRTQYF

v_call: TRBV15
d_call: -
clone_size: few
j_call: TRBJ2-4
cdr3_nt: TGTGCCACCAGCAGAGATGCCCACAGGGAAGCCAAAAACATTCAGTACTTC
cdr3_aa: CATSRDAHREAKNIQYF

v_call: TRBV27
d_call: -
clone_size: -
j_call: TRBJ2-5
cdr3_nt: TGTGCCAGCAGTTTTGGGAACCAAGAGACCCAGTACTTC
cdr3_aa: CASSFGNQETQYF

v_call: TRBV12-3/TRBV12-4
d_call: -
clone_size: few
j_call: TRBJ1-1
cdr3_nt: TGTGCCAGCAGTTCCTCCGGGACGGCGAACACTGAAGCTTTCTTT
cdr3_aa: CASSSSGTANTEAFF

v_call: TRBV12-3/TRBV12-4
d_call: -
clone_size: -
j_call: TRBJ2-7
cdr3_nt: TGTGCCAGCAGCGACTCCTTCCTCTACGAGCAGTACTTC
cdr3_aa: CASSDSFLYEQYF

v_call: TRBV5-5
d_call: -
clone_size: few
j_call: TRBJ1-1
cdr3_nt: TGTGCCAGCAGCCTAACCGGGACGAGGGACACTGAAGCTTTCTTT
cdr3_aa: CASSLTGTRDTEAFF

v_call: TRBV7-4
d_call: -
clone_size: -
j_call: TRBJ2-1
cdr3_nt: TGTGCCAGCAGCTCAATGACGGGGAGCTCCTACAATGAGCAGTTCTTC
cdr3_aa: CASSSMTGSSYNEQFF

v_call: TRBV12-3/TRBV12-4
d_call: -
clone_size: few
j_call: TRBJ2-3
cdr3_nt: TGTGCCAGCAGTTTCGGAGATACGCAGTATTTT
cdr3_aa: CASSFGDTQYF

v_call: TRBV20-1
d_call: -
clone_size: -
j_call: TRBJ1-1
cdr3_nt: TGCAGTCCCGAGGGCCGGAACACTGAAGCTTTCTTT
cdr3_aa: CSPEGRNTEAFF

v_call: TRBV5-1
d_call: -
clone_size: few
j_call: TRBJ1-1
cdr3_nt: TGCGCCAGCAGCTTGGCACAAAACGGGGGGAACACTGAAGCTTTCTTT
cdr3_aa: CASSLAQNGGNTEAFF

v_call: TRBV27
d_call: -
clone_size: many
j_call: TRBJ2-6
cdr3_nt: TGTGCCAGCAGTCCCTATGTTTTAGACACGCTGTCTTTCTCTGGGGCCAACGTCCTGACTTTC
cdr3_aa: CASSPYVLDTLSFSGANVLTF

v_call: TRBV12-3/TRBV12-4
d_call: -
clone_size: few
j_call: TRBJ1-2
cdr3_nt: TGTGCCAGCAGTTTTCCAAGTTTCTATGGCTACACCTTC
cdr3_aa: CASSFPSFYGYTF

v_call: TRBV7-8
d_call: -
clone_size: many
j_call: TRBJ2-1
cdr3_nt: TGTGCCAGCAACGTCCAGTACCATGAGCAGTTCTTC
cdr3_aa: CASNVQYHEQFF

v_call: TRBV7-2
d_call: TRBD2
clone_size: -
j_call: TRBJ2-1
cdr3_nt: TGTGCCAGCAGCCCGACTAGCGGGAGCAACAATGAGCAGTTCTTC
cdr3_aa: CASSPTSGSNNEQFF

v_call: TRBV7-9
d_call: -
clone_size: -
j_call: TRBJ2-4
cdr3_nt: TGTGCCAGCAGCCCCCGCGGAAGCGATGTAGCCAAAAACATTCAGTACTTC
cdr3_aa: CASSPRGSDVAKNIQYF

v_call: TRBV7-9
d_call: TRBD1
clone_size: few
j_call: TRBJ1-2
cdr3_nt: TGTGCCAGCAGCTCTCCGGGACAGGGGGATGGCTACACCTTC
cdr3_aa: CASSSPGQGDGYTF

v_call: TRBV29-1
d_call: -
clone_size: many
j_call: TRBJ2-1
cdr3_nt: TGCAGCGTTGAAGATCCTGACAGGAGCTCCTACAATGAGCAGTTCTTC
cdr3_aa: CSVEDPDRSSYNEQFF

v_call: TRBV29-1
d_call: -
clone_size: -
j_call: TRBJ2-1
cdr3_nt: TGCAGCGTTGAGGAAACCTACAATGAGCAGTTCTTC
cdr3_aa: CSVEETYNEQFF

v_call: TRBV7-3
d_call: TRBD2
clone_size: few
j_call: TRBJ2-1
cdr3_nt: TGTGCCAGCAGCCTTAGGCCGGCGGGGGGGCTTGATGATGAGCAGTTCTTC
cdr3_aa: CASSLRPAGGLDDEQFF

v_call: TRBV4-1
d_call: -
clone_size: -
j_call: TRBJ1-3
cdr3_nt: TGCGCCAGCAGCCAAGAGGCACAGCTCTCTGGAAACACCATATATTTT
cdr3_aa: CASSQEAQLSGNTIYF

v_call: TRBV6-6
d_call: -
clone_size: -
j_call: TRBJ2-2
cdr3_nt: TGTGCCAGCAGTTACTGGGGGGGCAGCGGCGGGGAGCTGTTTTTT
cdr3_aa: CASSYWGGSGGELFF

v_call: TRBV12-3/TRBV12-4
d_call: TRBD1
clone_size: -
j_call: TRBJ1-4
cdr3_nt: TGTGCCAGCACCTTGCGACAGGGGGCAACTAATGAAAAACTGTTTTTT
cdr3_aa: CASTLRQGATNEKLFF

v_call: TRBV4-2
d_call: -
clone_size: -
j_call: TRBJ2-3
cdr3_nt: TGTGCCAGCAGCCAAGATCTTAGGGATTCAGATACGCAGTATTTT
cdr3_aa: CASSQDLRDSDTQYF

v_call: TRBV10-3
d_call: -
clone_size: -
j_call: TRBJ1-4
cdr3_nt: TGTGCCATCAGTGAGTCCACAGATCGTGAAAAACTGTTTTTT
cdr3_aa: CAISESTDREKLFF

v_call: TRBV9
d_call: -
clone_size: few
j_call: TRBJ2-1
cdr3_nt: TGTGCCAGCAGCGTAGAGGGGGTTTACAATGAGCAGTTCTTC
cdr3_aa: CASSVEGVYNEQFF